The entry below describes one T cell receptor (beta chain). The antigen remains unidentified. This specimen belongs to a study of a mutant IDH1 vaccine in newly diagnosed glioma. About the research overall: Treated patients comprised about 62% males and approximately 38% females, mean age approximately 42 years. Broader study findings: Pseudoprogression appears to have had no connection to changes in top peripheral T cell clonotypes.

Sequencing used immunoSEQ multiplex PCR; TCRdb keeps in-frame clones, though not all of them. The table shows 50,000 to 60,000 clones, with about 77% occurring only once. Time point noted: week 5, during vaccination. Vaccination comprised doses that each held 300 ug of mutant IDH1 20-mer peptide, plus topical imiquimod. This receptor was taken from a middle-aged man with glioma. The source was PBMCs, collected from a glioma patient whose treatment included an IDH1 peptide vaccine.

The CDR3: CSVQTTSNQPQHF. In DNA, the CDR3 is TGCAGCGTCCAAACCACGAGCAATCAGCCCCAGCATTTT. This chain connects TRBV29-1 to TRBJ1-5; no clear D. Germline CDR1 SQVTM, CDR2 ANQGSEA. V was trimmed by 6 bases and J by 1 base, leaving 10 bases between them. CDR3 size: 13 residues. The whole variable domain, remainder taken from reference TRBV29-1 and TRBJ1-5, is SAVISQKPSRDICQRGTSLTIQCQVDSQVTMMFWYRQQPGQSLTLIATANQGSEATYESGFVIDKFPISRPNLTFSTLTVSNMSPEDSSIYLCSVQTTSNQPQHFGDGTRLSIL.